This TCR beta chain was found in a study of CXCR3-negative and CXCR3-positive naive CD8 T cells. The study's findings and limits: With surface CD5 comparable between naive subsets, TCR strength was estimated using properties derived from the TRB CDR3. The majority of assays used fresh PBMCs, and CXCR3 expression partially decreased after cryopreservation. CXCR3-positive naive cells had more hydrophobic TRB CDR3s than CXCR3-negative naive cells.

CD45RO-CCR7+CD27+CD95- characterized naive CD8+ T cells. Germline assignment: CDR1 SGHVS and CDR2 FNYEAQ. The CDR3 consists of 15 residues. As for this clonotype: Its antigen remains unknown.

With UMI labels, 5' RACE was used to prepare the TRB cDNA libraries. TCRdb re-called the 5' RACE reads, yielding one record per CDR3 amino acid sequence without DNA. This table lists some 150,000 distinct CDR3 sequences. This receptor was identified in a human donor in good health. Some clones in this sample may be carry-over from other donors' samples. The sample comprised naive CXCR3+ CD8+ T cells from blood. Subset described: CD45RO-CCR7+CD27+CD95- naive CD8+ T cells expressing CXCR3 (TNR3+). This chain joins TRBV7-6 and TRBJ2-1; absent DNA, TCRdb's TRBD2 call cannot be checked. This chain's CDR3 is CASSPSWGSYNEQFF.